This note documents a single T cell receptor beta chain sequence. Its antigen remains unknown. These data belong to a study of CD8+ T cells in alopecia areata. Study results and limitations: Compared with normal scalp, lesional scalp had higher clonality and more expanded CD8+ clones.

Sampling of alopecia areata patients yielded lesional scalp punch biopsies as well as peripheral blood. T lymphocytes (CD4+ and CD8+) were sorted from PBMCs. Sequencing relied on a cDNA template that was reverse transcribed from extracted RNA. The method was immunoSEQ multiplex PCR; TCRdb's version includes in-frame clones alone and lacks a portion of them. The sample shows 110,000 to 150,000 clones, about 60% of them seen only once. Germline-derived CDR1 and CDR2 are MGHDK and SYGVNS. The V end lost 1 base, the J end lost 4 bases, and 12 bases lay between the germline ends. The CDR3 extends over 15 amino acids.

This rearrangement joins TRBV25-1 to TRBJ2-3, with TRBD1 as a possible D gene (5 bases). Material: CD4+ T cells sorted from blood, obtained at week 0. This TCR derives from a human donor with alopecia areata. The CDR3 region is CASSEFRRDADTQYF. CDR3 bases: TGTGCCAGCAGTGAATTCCGCAGGGATGCAGATACGCAGTATTTT.